This entry lists 16 T cell receptor beta chains sequenced from one sample in a study of CD4+ T cells in melanoma. Assay: immunoSEQ multiplex PCR; the TCRdb copy retains only in-frame clones and omits some. This sample yields roughly 12,000 clones, of which less than 70% are seen a single time; approximately 10% belongs to the top ten. The source material was cells from a culture (not recorded whether cultured in vitro). Receptors originate from a human donor with melanoma.

CDR3: CASSEASIGRRAFF. The DNA for the CDR3 is TGTGCCAGCAGTGAAGCGTCCATCGGCAGGCGGGCTTTCTTT. The rearrangement joins TRBV6-1 to TRBJ1-1; the D is unclear. Germline V gene lookup returns CDR1 MNHNS and CDR2 SASEGT. The CDR3 spans 14 residues. V was trimmed by 0 bases and J by 11 bases, leaving 16 bases between them.

The chain recombines TRBV9 with TRBJ1-1, with D uncertain. CDR1 and CDR2 from the germline V gene are SGDLS and YYNGEE. Trimming took off 3 bases at V and 5 bases at J, with 14 bases between the two ends. The CDR3 contains 14 residues. CDR3 sequence (DNA): TGTGCCAGCAGCGCGACCACGAGGGTGACTGAAGCTTTCTTT. Residues: CASSATTRVTEAFF.

This sequence joins TRBV14 and TRBJ2-4; D possibly matches TRBD1 or TRBD2 (6 bases each). The germline V and J ends were trimmed by 4 bases and 4 bases, with 14 bases remaining between them. This CDR3 has 15 residues. Germline V gene sequence: CDR1 SGHDN, CDR2 FVKESK. This chain's CDR3 is CASSRGGLGKNIQYF. The CDR3 DNA follows: TGTGCCAGCAGCCGTGGGGGGCTGGGGAAAAACATTCAGTACTTC.

This clone was observed a few times. The chain has TRBV20-1 and TRBJ1-2, with D perhaps matching TRBD1 (5 bases). Germline-derived CDR1 and CDR2 are DFQATT and SNEGSKA (reference sequence). Trimming shortened V by 6 bases and J by 7 bases, and 12 bases separated the two germline ends. CDR3 size: 11 residues. The DNA of the CDR3 is TGCAGTGCCCTCAGGGCGGGTGGCTACACCTTC. Amino acids: CSALRAGGYTF.

The chain couples TRBV4-1 to TRBJ2-5; 16 bases agree with TRBD2. Trimming cost V 3 bases and J 5 bases; bases outside gene matches: 3. Germline CDR1 is MGHRA and CDR2 is YSYEKL. This CDR3 is 16 amino acids long. In nucleotides, the CDR3 is TGCGCCAGCAGCCAGGGACTAGCGGGGGGGCGCGAGACCCAGTACTTC. Translated: CASSQGLAGGRETQYF.

This sequence joins TRBV27 and TRBJ1-2, with D maybe TRBD1 (5 bases). Germline CDR1 and CDR2: MNHEY and SMNVEV (reference sequence). The CDR3 sequence is 13 residues long. The V and J ends lost 3 bases and 8 bases respectively, with 13 bases between them. DNA for the CDR3: TGTGCCAGCAGTTTTTTCCGGGGGGGAGGCTACACCTTC. Amino acid sequence: CASSFFRGGGYTF.

This clone has a handful of counts. CDR3 coding DNA: TGCGCCAGCGGAGAGACGGACGAAGCTTTCTTT. As protein: CASGETDEAFF. This chain links TRBV5-1 with TRBJ1-1, with D hard to call. CDR1 is SGHRS and CDR2 is YFSETQ in the germline V gene. The CDR3 has 11 residues. V lost 7 bases, J lost 8 bases, and 12 bases lay in between.

The rearrangement uses TRBV5-1 and TRBJ2-1; D is possibly TRBD2 (6 bases). From germline, CDR1 is SGHRS and CDR2 YFSETQ. The CDR3 spans 14 residues. V was trimmed by 0 bases and J by 4 bases, leaving 8 bases between them. The CDR3 sequence is CASSLGDLYNEQFF. The CDR3, as DNA: TGCGCCAGCAGCTTGGGGGACTTATACAATGAGCAGTTCTTC.

The chain recombines TRBV10-3 with TRBJ2-1; the D is unclear. V lost 1 base and J lost 5, with 6 bases in between. Germline CDR1 reads ENHRY; CDR2 reads SYGVKD. The CDR3 length is 13 residues. The CDR3 DNA sequence: TGTGCCATCAGTGAGTTAACAGACAATGAGCAGTTCTTC. Translation gives CAISELTDNEQFF.

J is TRBJ2-7 and V is TRBV7-2; D is perhaps TRBD1 (6 bases). The ends were cut back, 6 bases at V and 11 bases at J, with 17 bases in the middle. CDR3 length: 12 amino acids. CDR1 and CDR2 from the germline V gene are SGHTA and FQGNSA. The CDR3 nucleotides read TGTGCCAGCAGTCTAACCGGACAGAGAGAGTACTTC. Its translation is CASSLTGQREYF. The variable domain in full, completed from reference TRBV7-2 and TRBJ2-7, reads GAGVSQSPSNKVTEKGKDVELRCDPISGHTALYWYRQSLGQGLEFLIYFQGNSAPDKSGLPSDRFSAERTGGSVSTLTIQRTQQEDSAVYLCASSLTGQREYFGPGTRLTVT.

This clone was seen only a few times. V and J are TRBV2 and TRBJ1-5, with D perhaps matching TRBD1 (5 bases). From germline, CDR1 is SNHLY and CDR2 FYNNEI. V was pared by 4 bases and J by 4 bases, with 20 bases between. The CDR3 is 17 amino acids. The DNA for the CDR3 is TGTGCCAGCAGTGGGGAGACCACGGGACCGCTAAATCAGCCCCAGCATTTT. It yields the protein CASSGETTGPLNQPQHF.

The rearrangement joins TRBV9 to TRBJ1-4; D is possibly TRBD1 (5 bases). Germline V gene sequence: CDR1 SGDLS, CDR2 YYNGEE. The CDR3 contains 12 residues. V gave up 5 bases and J gave up 8 bases, with 10 bases separating them. DNA of the CDR3: TGTGCCAGCAGTCGGGACGGGGAAAAACTGTTTTTT. It translates to CASSRDGEKLFF.

The chain combines TRBV18 with TRBJ2-5, with 8 positions matching TRBD1. The CDR3 contains 14 residues. With V trimmed by 6 bases and J by 5 bases, 8 bases remained unmatched. Germline values: CDR1 KGHSH, CDR2 LQKENI. CDR3 amino acids: CASSTDRAGETQYF. DNA for the CDR3: TGTGCCAGCTCGACGGACAGGGCTGGGGAGACCCAGTACTTC.

This sequence joins TRBV7-9 and TRBJ1-6, with D uncertain. The CDR3 runs to 13 residues. Trimming removed 5 bases at V and 11 bases at J, with 13 bases between. Per the germline V gene, CDR1 is SEHNR and CDR2 is FQNEAQ (reference sequence). The CDR3 loop reads CASSPDGLTPLHF. CDR3 sequence (DNA): TGTGCCAGCAGCCCGGACGGCCTTACACCCCTCCACTTT.

V and J are TRBV11-2 and TRBJ1-2; D gene unclear. Trimming took off 5 bases at V and 5 bases at J, with 9 bases between the two ends. Germline V gives CDR1 SGHAT, CDR2 FQNNGV. There are 12 residues in the CDR3. CDR3 sequence reads: CASSQALYGYTF. CDR3 sequence (DNA): TGTGCCAGCAGCCAGGCGTTATATGGCTACACCTTC.

This clone was found a few times. This chain uses TRBV2 with TRBJ2-7; D perhaps matches TRBD2 (6 bases). Germline lookup yields CDR1 SNHLY and CDR2 FYNNEI. The CDR3 has 12 residues. The V end lost 6 bases, the J end lost 6 bases, and 12 bases lay between the germline ends. CDR3 in amino acids: CASRREWREQYF. CDR3 DNA sequence: TGTGCCAGCAGGCGGGAATGGCGCGAGCAGTACTTC.